This T cell receptor (beta chain) was sequenced for a study of T cells in Graves' hyperthyroidism and ophthalmopathy. Turning to this clonotype: Its antigen is as yet unknown.

General observations from the study: In the blood, most expanded thyroid clonotypes above 0.001 appeared as well.

This CDR3 comprises 15 residues. The V and J ends lost 8 bases and 6 bases, in that order; junction bases with no gene match: 14. The V gene's germline CDR1 is DFQATT and CDR2 SNEGSKA (reference sequence). Diagnoses used clinical symptoms, serum thyroxine and TRAb, thyroid ultrasound and orbital computed tomography. Regions amplified from RNA transcripts were the TCR beta CDR3 regions. The primer set for the first-round RT-PCR of the TCR CDR3 was HTBI. From the multiplex PCR reads, TCRdb called clonotypes with MiXCR, one entry per CDR3 protein. The table shows about 400,000 distinct CDR3 sequences, with about 15% occurring only once.

The sequencing sample was made of blood. The chain joins TRBV20-1 to TRBJ2-3; 10 positions agree with TRBD2. This receptor was obtained from a woman younger than 45 with Graves' hyperthyroidism. The CDR3: CSSTHLAGVSDTQYF. The CDR3 DNA reads TGCAGTTCGACGCATCTAGCGGGAGTTTCTGATACGCAGTATTTT.